This T cell receptor (beta chain) was identified in a study of CD8 T cells in ankylosing spondylitis. This clonotype has a handful of counts. The antigen is unknown. The CDR3 is 15 amino acids. The V end lost 7 bases, the J end lost 7 bases, and 17 bases lay between the germline ends. Germline CDR1 is LNHNV and CDR2 is YYDKDF (reference sequence). Using quantitative 5'-RACE with molecular barcodes, the authors made TCR beta libraries. TCRdb reprocessed the 5' RACE reads via MiXCR and lists one record per CDR3 protein. The sample lists 500,000 to 650,000 distinct CDR3 sequences, roughly 5% occurring once. Study results and limitations: Apparently characteristic of ankylosing spondylitis blood was a TCR beta motif (fewer than ten highly homologous variants). Disease-linked clones bore a CD8+ phenotype and were relatively rare in peripheral blood.

Sequencing was performed on blood, either unsorted or a sorted T cell fraction (not recorded which). This TCR was recovered from a male donor with ankylosing spondylitis. The chain employs TRBV15 and TRBJ1-6, with D possibly TRBD1 on 5 matching bases. The chain's CDR3 is CATTSGTETNSPLHF. The CDR3 nucleotides read TGTGCCACCACCTCCGGGACGGAGACAAATTCACCCCTCCACTTT. Full variable domain (outside the CDR3, taken from reference TRBV15 and TRBJ1-6): DAMVIQNPRYQVTQFGKPVTLSCSQTLNHNVMYWYQQKSSQAPKLLFHYYDKDFNNEADTPDNFQSRRPNTSFCFLDIRSPGLGDTAMYLCATTSGTETNSPLHFGNGTRLTVT.